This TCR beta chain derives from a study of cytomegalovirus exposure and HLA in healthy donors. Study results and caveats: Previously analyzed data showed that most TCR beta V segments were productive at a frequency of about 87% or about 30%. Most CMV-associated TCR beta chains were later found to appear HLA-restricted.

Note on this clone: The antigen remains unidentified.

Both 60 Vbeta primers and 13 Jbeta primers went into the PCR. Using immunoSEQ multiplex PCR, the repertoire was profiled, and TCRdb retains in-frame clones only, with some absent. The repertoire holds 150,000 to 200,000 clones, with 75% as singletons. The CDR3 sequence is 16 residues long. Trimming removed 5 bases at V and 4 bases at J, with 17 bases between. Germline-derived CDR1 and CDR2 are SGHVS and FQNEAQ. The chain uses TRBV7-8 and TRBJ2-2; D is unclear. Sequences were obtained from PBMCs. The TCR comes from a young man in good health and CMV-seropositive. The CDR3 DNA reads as TGTGCCAGCAGCCCAGATCCCGTTAATCCCACCGGGGAGCTGTTTTTT. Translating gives CASSPDPVNPTGELFF.